Presented here are 27 T cell receptor beta chains from one specimen sequenced in a study of metastatic and nonmetastatic thyroid tumors. None of the patients had undergone any treatment ahead of thyroid surgery. TCRdb re-called clones from the PCR reads using MiXCR. The sample has tens of thousands of clones, roughly a sixth seen once. Sample: blood. These receptor sequences come from a female donor with papillary thyroid cancer or a benign thyroid nodule (not recorded which). Some clones in this sample may be carry-over from other donors' samples.

At least ten counts were recorded for this clone. A clone one base away is much larger, so this may be a read error. The identical CDR3 is also encoded by other nucleotide sequences in the sample. The chain combines TRBV28 with TRBJ1-5, with 7 bases that match TRBD1. CDR3 length: 14 residues. Germline V gives CDR1 MDHEN, CDR2 SYDVKM. CDR3 nucleotides: TGTGCCAGTTCACCAGGGGGAGGTGGTCAGCCCCAGCACTTT. Translated, it gives CASSPGGGGQPQHF.

This rearrangement joins TRBV28 to TRBJ2-7; D uncertain. Germline V gene sequence: CDR1 MDHEN, CDR2 SYDVKM. CDR3 size: 14 residues. With 6 bases removed from V and 6 bases from J, the gap between germline ends came to 18 bases. Here the CDR3 DNA reads TGTGCCAGCAGACCTATCTGGAGCTGGGCCGAGCAGTACTTC. Amino acid sequence: CASRPIWSWAEQYF. Combining the CDR3 with reference TRBV28 and TRBJ2-7 gives the whole variable domain DVKVTQSSRYLVKRTGEKVFLECVQDMDHENMFWYRQDPGLGLRLIYFSYDVKMKEKGDIPEGYSVSREKKERFSLILESASTNQTSMYLCASRPIWSWAEQYFGPGTRLTVT.

The genes are TRBV5-6 and TRBJ1-1, with TRBD1 matching 7 bases. CDR1 is SGHDT and CDR2 is YYEEEE in the germline V gene. The CDR3 runs 15 residues. The V gene end was trimmed by 7 bases and the J gene end by 0 bases; junction bases not matched to a gene: 9. DNA of the CDR3: TGTGCCAGCTGTGAGGGGGCGCGGGTGAACACTGAAGCTTTCTTT. Protein sequence: CASCEGARVNTEAFF. Together with reference TRBV5-6 and TRBJ1-1, the CDR3 gives the full variable domain: DAGVTQSPTHLIKTRGQQVTLRCSPKSGHDTVSWYQQALGQGPQFIFQYYEEEERQRGNFPDRFSGHQFPNYSSELNVNALLLGDSALYLCASCEGARVNTEAFFGQGTRLTVV.

The V and J genes are TRBV7-9 and TRBJ1-2, with D possibly matching TRBD1 (6 bases). CDR1 is SEHNR, CDR2 FQNEAQ, per germline (reference sequence). The CDR3 runs to 15 residues. The V end was cut by 5 bases, the J end by 3 bases, with 16 bases between. The CDR3 loop reads CASSLVTGRDYGYTF. Here the CDR3 DNA reads TGTGCCAGCAGCCTCGTTACAGGGCGAGACTATGGCTACACCTTC. The full variable domain, with the rest looked up from reference TRBV7-9 and TRBJ1-2, is DTGVSQNPRHKITKRGQNVTFRCDPISEHNRLYWYRQTLGQGPEFLTYFQNEAQLEKSRLLSDRFSAERPKGSFSTLEIQRTEQGDSAMYLCASSLVTGRDYGYTFGSGTRLTVV.

This clone was observed many times. The J gene is TRBJ1-2, the V gene TRBV27; D is undetermined. The V end was cut by 6 bases, the J end by 2 bases, with 13 bases between. CDR1 and CDR2 (germline): MNHEY, SMNVEV (reference sequence). CDR3 length: 14 amino acids. DNA for the CDR3: TGTGCCAGCAGGAGAGTAGATGGGAACTATGGCTACACCTTC. Its translation: CASRRVDGNYGYTF.

Ten or more counts support this clone. The V and J genes are TRBV7-9 and TRBJ1-2; 9 positions match TRBD1. The CDR3 runs 15 residues. CDR1 is SEHNR and CDR2 is FQNEAQ in the germline V gene (reference sequence). Losses at the gene ends were 1 base for V and 4 bases for J; bases not matched to a gene: 4. The CDR3 here is CASSLGTGAAYGYTF. For the CDR3, the DNA is TGTGCCAGCAGCTTAGGGACAGGGGCTGCCTATGGCTACACCTTC. Together with reference TRBV7-9 and TRBJ1-2, the CDR3 gives the full variable domain: DTGVSQNPRHKITKRGQNVTFRCDPISEHNRLYWYRQTLGQGPEFLTYFQNEAQLEKSRLLSDRFSAERPKGSFSTLEIQRTEQGDSAMYLCASSLGTGAAYGYTFGSGTRLTVV.

This clone was observed many times. This chain uses TRBV3-1 with TRBJ2-6; 12 bases are a match to TRBD1. The CDR3 is 19 residues long. Per germline, CDR1 LGHDT and CDR2 YNNKEL (reference sequence). Germline trimming cut 4 bases from V and 2 bases from J; bases unmatched to any gene: 9. The CDR3 loop is CASSPVPGQGAAGANVLTF. The DNA for the CDR3 is TGTGCCAGCAGCCCCGTCCCGGGACAGGGGGCTGCTGGGGCCAACGTCCTGACTTTC. Full variable domain (outside the CDR3, taken from reference TRBV3-1 and TRBJ2-6): DTAVSQTPKYLVTQMGNDKSIKCEQNLGHDTMYWYKQDSKKFLKIMFSYNNKELIINETVPNRFSPKSPDKAHLNLHINSLELGDSAVYFCASSPVPGQGAAGANVLTFGAGSRLTVL.

This clone appeared many times. The J gene is TRBJ1-5, the V gene TRBV28, with TRBD1 as a possible D gene (5 bases). V lost 5 bases to trimming and J lost 0 bases, with 17 bases between them. The CDR3 covers 17 residues. Germline assignment: CDR1 MDHEN and CDR2 SYDVKM. The DNA of the CDR3 is TGTGCCAGCAGTGGAGGGACCTCCGGGTATAGCAATCAGCCCCAGCATTTT. Encoded protein: CASSGGTSGYSNQPQHF.

This clone was found many times. This may arise from a read error, as a much more abundant clone is one base away. The same CDR3 can be traced to other DNA sequences in this sample. V gene TRBV28 combines with J gene TRBJ1-2; D is unresolved. Deletions cut 3 bases from V and 4 bases from J, with 24 bases between. This CDR3 contains 18 residues. CDR1 is MDHEN, CDR2 SYDVKM, per germline. The CDR3 DNA follows: TGTGCCAGCAGTTTCCCTCCGGGAAGTGCCCTTACCTTCTATGGCTACACCTTC. It translates to CASSFPPGSALTFYGYTF.

This clone was counted many times. V and J are TRBV12-3 or TRBV12-4 and TRBJ1-1; the match to TRBD1 covers 7 bases. This CDR3 contains 15 residues. J lost 14 bases, V lost 4 bases, and 19 bases had no gene match. This chain's CDR3 is CASSSSLQTGPSVFF. CDR3 DNA: TGTGCCAGCAGTTCATCCCTGCAGACAGGGCCCTCGGTCTTCTTT.

This clone has at least ten counts. The chain employs TRBV2 and TRBJ2-7, with D possibly matching TRBD1 (5 bases). This CDR3 contains 16 residues. V was shortened by 4 bases and J by 4 bases, with 20 bases between the two germline ends. Germline V gene data show CDR1 as SNHLY and CDR2 as FYNNEI. CDR3 sequence (DNA): TGTGCCAGCAGTGCGGACACCGAATCCTTCCGATACGAGCAGTACTTC. Translated, it gives CASSADTESFRYEQYF.

This clone was seen only a few times. V and J are TRBV28 and TRBJ2-7, with D possibly matching TRBD2 (6 bases). The germline CDR1 and CDR2 sequences are MDHEN and SYDVKM. V shed 4 bases and J shed 2 bases, with 24 bases lying between them. This CDR3 region has 18 residues. The CDR3 loop is CASSSPASVRPTPYEQYF. The DNA of the CDR3 is TGTGCCAGCAGTTCCCCCGCTAGCGTACGCCCAACACCCTACGAGCAGTACTTC. Looking up the rest from reference TRBV28 and TRBJ2-7 gives the full variable domain: DVKVTQSSRYLVKRTGEKVFLECVQDMDHENMFWYRQDPGLGLRLIYFSYDVKMKEKGDIPEGYSVSREKKERFSLILESASTNQTSMYLCASSSPASVRPTPYEQYFGPGTRLTVT.

This clone was observed many times. The rearrangement uses TRBV9 and TRBJ2-3; the match to TRBD2 covers 11 bases. The germline V gene encodes CDR1 SGDLS and CDR2 YYNGEE. V lost 3 bases, J lost 2 bases, and 11 bases stayed unmatched. This CDR3 spans 18 amino acids. CDR3 sequence (DNA): TGTGCCAGCAGCGCAGGAATGATAGCGGGAGGGTTCACAGATACGCAGTATTTT. Amino acids: CASSAGMIAGGFTDTQYF.

This clone was seen repeatedly, ten times or more. This chain connects TRBV28 to TRBJ2-5, with D maybe TRBD1 (6 bases). Looked up from germline, CDR1 is MDHEN and CDR2 is SYDVKM. The V gene lost 5 bases and the J gene lost 4 bases, with 14 bases spanning the gap. CDR3 length equals 14 residues. The DNA of the CDR3 is TGTGCCAGCAGTCCCCTACAGGGACGAGAGACCCAGTACTTC. This translates into CASSPLQGRETQYF. The full variable domain, its missing parts supplied by reference TRBV28 and TRBJ2-5, is DVKVTQSSRYLVKRTGEKVFLECVQDMDHENMFWYRQDPGLGLRLIYFSYDVKMKEKGDIPEGYSVSREKKERFSLILESASTNQTSMYLCASSPLQGRETQYFGPGTRLLVL.

The V call is TRBV28, the J call TRBJ1-6, with D perhaps matching TRBD1 (6 bases). CDR1 and CDR2 (germline): MDHEN, SYDVKM. The CDR3 is 15 residues long. V was cut by 4 bases and J by 7 bases, with 14 bases left in between. CDR3: CASSSYTGWNSPLHF. In DNA form, the CDR3 reads TGTGCCAGCAGTTCCTATACAGGGTGGAATTCACCCCTCCACTTT.

This clone occurred many times. The chain carries TRBV5-6 and TRBJ2-7; perhaps TRBD1 as D (5 bases). Per the germline V gene, CDR1 is SGHDT and CDR2 is YYEEEE. The ends were cut back, 6 bases at V and 6 bases at J, with 13 bases in the middle. This CDR3 spans 12 amino acids. The CDR3 region has the DNA TGTGCCAGCAAGTTGGGGCTCGGCGAGCAGTACTTC. Translation gives CASKLGLGEQYF.

At least ten counts were recorded for this clone. The gene calls are TRBV19 and TRBJ1-4; TRBD1 is a possible D gene (5 bases). This CDR3 contains 14 residues. V was cut by 3 bases and J by 5 bases, with 10 bases left in between. Germline CDR1 LNHDA, CDR2 SQIVND (reference sequence). The CDR3 bases are TGTGCCAGTAGTATGCCAGGGCTAAATGAAAAACTGTTTTTT. Translated: CASSMPGLNEKLFF.

This clone came up many times. This chain uses TRBV5-5 with TRBJ2-7; D might be TRBD2 (6 bases). CDR1 and CDR2 from the germline V gene are SGHKS and YYEKEE (reference sequence). The CDR3 runs to 14 residues. V shed 1 base and J shed 6 bases, with 14 bases lying between them. The CDR3 DNA reads TGTGCCAGCAGCTTGTATAGCGGCTCTTCCGAGCAGTACTTC. It codes for CASSLYSGSSEQYF.

This clone has a count of ten or more. The chain employs TRBV20-1 and TRBJ2-7, with TRBD2 identical over 7 bases. Trimming removed 3 bases from V and 3 bases from J; junction bases left unmatched: 5. CDR1 and CDR2 (germline): DFQATT, SNEGSKA (reference sequence). The CDR3 covers 13 residues. CDR3 sequence reads: CSASLAVNYEQYF. DNA of the CDR3: TGCAGTGCTAGTCTAGCGGTAAACTACGAGCAGTACTTC.

At least ten counts were recorded for this clone. V and J are TRBV25-1 and TRBJ2-3; 10 nucleotides match TRBD2. Germline V gene lookup returns CDR1 MGHDK and CDR2 SYGVNS. The length of the CDR3 is 17 residues. Losses at the gene ends were 1 base for V and 0 bases for J; bases not matched to a gene: 4. The CDR3 DNA follows: TGTGCCAGCAGTGAATTAGGTAGCGGGAGGAGCACAGATACGCAGTATTTT. As protein: CASSELGSGRSTDTQYF.

There are many counts of this clone. This chain links TRBV20-1 with TRBJ1-6, with D perhaps TRBD1 (5 bases). The CDR3 totals 15 residues. The ends were cut back, 0 bases at V and 9 bases at J, with 15 bases in the middle. CDR1 is DFQATT and CDR2 is SNEGSKA in the germline V gene (reference sequence). This chain's CDR3 is CSARDRETVGSPLHF. The CDR3 region has the DNA TGCAGTGCTAGAGATCGAGAGACAGTAGGTTCACCCCTCCACTTT.

This clone was recorded at least ten times. The chain is built from TRBV10-2 and TRBJ1-5, with no clear D. V lost 4 bases and J 4 bases, leaving 11 bases between the germline ends. This CDR3 is 14 amino acids long. The germline gives CDR1 WSHSY, CDR2 SAAADI. CDR3 DNA: TGCGCCAGCAGTGGCGGTCGAGGGAATCAGCCCCAGCATTTT. Translated: CASSGGRGNQPQHF.

V gene TRBV12-3 or TRBV12-4 combines with J gene TRBJ2-7, with D perhaps TRBD2 (6 bases). The CDR3 consists of 14 residues. The V and J ends lost 5 bases and 3 bases respectively, with 14 bases between them. The CDR3 region is CASSQGGIYYEQYF. Here the CDR3 DNA reads TGTGCCAGCAGTCAAGGCGGGATCTACTACGAGCAGTACTTC.

This clone was observed many times. J is TRBJ1-2 and V is TRBV5-6; 9 nucleotides agree with TRBD1. Germline loops: CDR1 SGHDT, CDR2 YYEEEE. After removal of 4 bases from V and 2 bases from J, the junction contained 6 bases not matched to a gene. The CDR3 loop spans 15 amino acids. CDR3 bases: TGTGCCAGCAGCCGTCTTGGACAGGGGAACTATGGCTACACCTTC. This gives the protein CASSRLGQGNYGYTF.

This clone was recorded many times. The chain uses TRBV6-1 and TRBJ1-1; 7 bases map to TRBD1. The V segment lost 8 bases and the J segment 2 bases; nucleotides outside the gene matches: 2. CDR3 length: 12 amino acids. The V gene's germline CDR1 is MNHNS and CDR2 SASEGT. The DNA of the CDR3 is TGTGCCAGCCGGGACAGAAACACTGAAGCTTTCTTT. The encoded protein is CASRDRNTEAFF.

This clone was seen repeatedly, ten times or more. The CDR3 is CSARRGGQNTEAFF. The CDR3 DNA sequence: TGCAGTGCTAGGAGGGGGGGACAGAACACTGAAGCTTTCTTT. V and J are TRBV20-1 and TRBJ1-1, with D tentatively TRBD1 (6 bases). CDR3 length: 14 residues. The V end lost 3 bases, the J end lost 1 base, and 12 bases lay between the germline ends. Germline assignment: CDR1 DFQATT and CDR2 SNEGSKA (reference sequence).

This clone was recorded a few times. Possible read error: a much larger clone is one base away. Distinct nucleotide sequences in the sample also encode this CDR3. The gene calls are TRBV27 and TRBJ2-7; D may be TRBD1 (6 bases). V shed 6 bases and J shed 2 bases, with 11 bases lying between them. This CDR3 has 13 residues. Looked up from germline, CDR1 is MNHEY and CDR2 is SMNVEV (reference sequence). The CDR3 sequence is CASSWDITYEQYF. CDR3 coding DNA: TGTGCCAGCAGCTGGGACATAACCTACGAGCAGTACTTC.